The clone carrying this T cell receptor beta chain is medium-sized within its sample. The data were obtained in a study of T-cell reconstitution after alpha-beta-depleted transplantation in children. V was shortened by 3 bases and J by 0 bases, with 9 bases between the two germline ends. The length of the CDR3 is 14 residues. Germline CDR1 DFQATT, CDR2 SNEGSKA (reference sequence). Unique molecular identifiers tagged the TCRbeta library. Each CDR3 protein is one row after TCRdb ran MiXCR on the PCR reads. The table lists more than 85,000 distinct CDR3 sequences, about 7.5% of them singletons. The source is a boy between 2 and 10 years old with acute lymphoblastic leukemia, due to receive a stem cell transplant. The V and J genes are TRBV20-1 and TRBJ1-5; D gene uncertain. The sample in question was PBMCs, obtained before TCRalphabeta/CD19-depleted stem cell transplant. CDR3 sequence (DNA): TGCAGTGCTAGCAGGTCCAATAGCAATCAGCCCCAGCATTTT. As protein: CSASRSNSNQPQHF.